The clone carrying this T cell receptor beta chain has a single count. This specimen comes from a study of blood T cell repertoires in COVID-19. Data came from immunoSEQ multiplex PCR; TCRdb stores just in-frame clones and leaves some out. Of a few hundred thousand clones listed, about four fifths were seen once; the top ten hold approximately 3.6%. Germline V lookup: CDR1 MNHEY, CDR2 SVGAGI. The CDR3 has 12 residues. With 5 bases removed from V and 5 bases from J, the gap between germline ends came to 9 bases. V and J are TRBV6-5 and TRBJ2-5; TRBD2 is a possible D gene (5 bases). The sequence was collected from a woman in her fifties or sixties who had recovered from COVID-19. Sequenced: PBMCs or T cells enriched from blood (not recorded which). The CDR3 spells CASSRTGETQYF. As DNA, the CDR3 is TGTGCCAGCAGTCGTACGGGGGAGACCCAGTACTTC.